This T cell receptor (beta chain) was retrieved from a study of shared T cell receptors in the human thymus. Measured with immunoSEQ multiplex PCR; TCRdb has only the in-frame clones, and not every one. Of tens of thousands of clones in the sample, nearly 95% were seen once. CDR3 length: 14 amino acids. Trimming left V 8 bases short and J 5 bases short, with 16 bases between. The germline gives CDR1 MDHEN, CDR2 SYDVKM. The V gene is TRBV28, the J gene TRBJ2-1, with TRBD2 as a possible D gene (5 bases). This receptor was obtained from a human donor. The sample comprised thymocytes. In nucleotides, the CDR3 is TGTGCCAGCCAATTGCCGGGAAGTCACAATGAGCAGTTCTTC. It encodes CASQLPGSHNEQFF.